A selection of T cell receptor beta chains follows, all from one sample in a study of neoadjuvant nivolumab and ipilimumab in lung cancer. Assay used: immunoSEQ multiplex PCR; TCRdb lists only in-frame clones, some missing. Among approximately 17,000 clones listed, around 69% were seen once. Sequences were derived from tumor tissue, sampled after neoadjuvant nivolumab, alone or with ipilimumab, at or shortly before surgery. The receptors derive from an adult with non-small cell lung cancer. CDR3s include the opening cysteine and the closing phenylalanine or tryptophan. Fields, in order: CDR3 length, V gene, CDR3 protein.

len: 15
v_gene: TRBV5-4
CDR3aa: CASSFGISSTDTQYF

len: 17
v_gene: TRBV14
CDR3aa: CASSHLTSGGAFDEQYF

len: 14
v_gene: TRBV9
CDR3aa: CASSPGQGEQPQHF

len: 15
v_gene: TRBV29-1
CDR3aa: CSVEGQGKSTYEQYF

len: 15
v_gene: TRBV2
CDR3aa: CASSERGRRDQPQHF

len: 16
v_gene: TRBV7-2
CDR3aa: CASSHNRGLGGDTQYF

len: 13
v_gene: TRBV5-1
CDR3aa: CASSSGGTDTQYF

len: 15
v_gene: TRBV19
CDR3aa: CASSIGMKGWTEAFF

len: 13
v_gene: TRBV18
CDR3aa: CASSHGQGSEQFF

len: 18
v_gene: TRBV9
CDR3aa: CASSVTSGGFANTGELFF

len: 14
v_gene: TRBV2
CDR3aa: CASTLAVNRNEQYF

len: 15
v_gene: TRBV6-1
CDR3aa: CAISPEGQPYQPQHF

len: 15
v_gene: TRBV18
CDR3aa: CASSPTGAGANVLTF

len: 13
v_gene: TRBV19
CDR3aa: CASSMIGNYEQYF

len: 16
v_gene: TRBV11-2
CDR3aa: CASSLDTPGGASAQYF

len: 14
v_gene: TRBV5-6
CDR3aa: CASSLGGGFQPQHF

len: 17
v_gene: TRBV7-6
CDR3aa: CASSFPPSGASSEKLFF

len: 13
v_gene: TRBV6-6
CDR3aa: CASSYSQGSPLHF

len: 15
v_gene: TRBV5-5
CDR3aa: CASSLGDRVTGELFF

len: 9
v_gene: TRBV6-6
CDR3aa: CASGSGYTF

len: 15
v_gene: TRBV6-5
CDR3aa: CASTWTSGGTGELFF

len: 14
v_gene: TRBV6-1
CDR3aa: CASSGWGRPDTQYF

len: 15
v_gene: TRBV6-5
CDR3aa: CASSRNMGTNEKLFF

len: 14
v_gene: TRBV10-2
CDR3aa: CASMGLTGDYEQYF

len: 14
v_gene: TRBV5-1
CDR3aa: CASSLGTSGETQYF

len: 11
v_gene: TRBV19
CDR3aa: CASSNRGPLHF

len: 15
v_gene: TRBV13
CDR3aa: CASSKGVGTYNEQFF

len: 15
v_gene: TRBV19
CDR3aa: CASTAGDGSNQPQHF

len: 15
v_gene: TRBV5-6
CDR3aa: CASRGPGLASYEQYF

len: 9
v_gene: TRBV6-1
CDR3aa: CASSYEQYF

len: 15
v_gene: TRBV7-2
CDR3aa: CASSAMGQVQETQYF

len: 13
v_gene: TRBV30
CDR3aa: CAWSKTQYTEAFF

len: 17
v_gene: TRBV2
CDR3aa: CASSEAPGQIRGETQYF

len: 19
v_gene: TRBV4-1
CDR3aa: CASSQDHHSGQGSTDTQYF

len: 14
v_gene: TRBV5-6
CDR3aa: CASSSSGGVEKLFF

len: 16
v_gene: TRBV4-1
CDR3aa: CASSQGQGYSNYGYTF

len: 13
v_gene: TRBV7-9
CDR3aa: CASSSQGREEAFF

len: 13
v_gene: TRBV4-1
CDR3aa: CASSPRRLETQYF

len: 15
v_gene: TRBV5-4
CDR3aa: CASSPGDGQGGEQFF

len: 14
v_gene: TRBV10-2
CDR3aa: CASSDIGDGGELFF

len: 16
v_gene: TRBV5-6
CDR3aa: CASSLGLAGPRDTQYF

len: 15
v_gene: TRBV30
CDR3aa: CAWSPGLGSAYEQYF

len: 14
v_gene: TRBV6-1
CDR3aa: CASSESRVSAEAFF

len: 17
v_gene: TRBV7-2
CDR3aa: CASSLAPPRGAKNIQYF

len: 13
v_gene: TRBV7-3
CDR3aa: CASSLTIGNEQFF

len: 14
v_gene: TRBV4-3
CDR3aa: CASSQGTGRETQYF

len: 16
v_gene: TRBV5-1
CDR3aa: CASSLALLGLAGLQFF

len: 14
v_gene: TRBV6-5
CDR3aa: CASSYGDRGYEQYF

len: 15
v_gene: TRBV6-5
CDR3aa: CASSRTAEGNQPQHF

len: 15
v_gene: TRBV5-5
CDR3aa: CASSVNTGILETQYF

len: 12
v_gene: TRBV19
CDR3aa: CASTSRGHEQFF

len: 15
v_gene: TRBV27
CDR3aa: CASSSYDRANYGYTF

len: 12
v_gene: TRBV19
CDR3aa: CASSYHQETQYF

len: 13
v_gene: TRBV5-1
CDR3aa: CASSLRSNEKLFF

len: 14
v_gene: TRBV15
CDR3aa: CATSRTGPGQPQHF

len: 15
v_gene: TRBV4-1
CDR3aa: CASSQDNRGAQPQHF

len: 13
v_gene: TRBV28
CDR3aa: CASIWGFGNTIYF

len: 15
v_gene: TRBV11-2
CDR3aa: CASSSNRHSETKQFF